Listed here is a single T cell receptor (beta chain). This sample is drawn from a study of blood T cell repertoires in COVID-19. The data were produced by immunoSEQ multiplex PCR, yet TCRdb's version contains in-frame clones alone and is incomplete. The data hold about 50,000 clones, with over 70% observed a single time. CDR3 length equals 19 residues. V shed 4 bases, J shed 1 base, and the junction held 15 bases outside the gene matches. Germline CDR1 and CDR2: LNHDA and SQIVND (reference sequence). The sample taken for sequencing was peripheral blood. The rearrangement uses TRBV19 and TRBJ2-2; 7 bases line up with TRBD2. This sequence was found in a woman aged 80 or over with COVID-19, enrolled during active disease. The CDR3: CASSTGRRERWGNTGELFF. Here the CDR3 DNA reads TGTGCCAGTAGTACCGGACGGCGGGAGAGGTGGGGGAACACCGGGGAGCTGTTTTTT.